The T cell receptor (beta chain) under discussion was sequenced for a study of shared clonotypes between healthy human individuals. The assay was immunoSEQ multiplex PCR, and TCRdb's table has in-frame clones only and misses some. The sample lists approximately 2.1 million clones, approximately 93% occurring once. Note on this clone: Its antigen is still unknown.

Healthy adults negative for HIV, lacking recent acute infections or vaccinations, served as donors. This CDR3 is built from 16 residues. Trimming left V 4 bases short and J 4 bases short, with 17 bases between. Germline-derived CDR1 and CDR2 are SGDLS and YYNGEE. Study-wide findings and caveats: The study sampled only blood, and tissue repertoires likely differ. Between four donors, naive CD4 clonotypes were shared at a level of about 5%. Only a few donors were included, so the genetic and exposure-history diversity represented was limited.

The chain is built from TRBV9 and TRBJ2-2, with D possibly called TRBD1 or TRBD2 (5 bases each). The sequence derives from a man between 18 and 35 years old in good health. Some clones in this sample may be carry-over from other donors' samples. The sequencing sample was made of naive CD4+ T cells from PBMCs. Subset of the sample: CD45RA+ positively selected. The CDR3, as DNA: TGTGCCAGCAGCCTTAGAGGGGACGGTGCCACCGGGGAGCTGTTTTTT. Its protein is CASSLRGDGATGELFF.